The 27 T cell receptor beta chains reported below all come from one sample, sequenced in a study of T-cell reconstitution after alpha-beta-depleted transplantation in children. Preparation of the TCRbeta library used unique molecular identifiers. MiXCR, run by TCRdb on the PCR reads, gives a single entry per CDR3 protein. The profile covers some 200,000 distinct CDR3 sequences, with roughly 9.1% appearing a single time and 35% to 45% taken by the ten largest. Here the sequenced sample was PBMCs, mostly from graft donor cells, taken 360 days after TCRalphabeta/CD19-depleted stem cell transplant. These TCRs come from a male patient aged 2 to 9 who had a stem cell transplant for acute myeloid leukemia, so the T cells may come from the graft donor.

Only a few counts were recorded for this clonotype. The chain combines TRBV12-3 or TRBV12-4 with TRBJ2-7; a possible D gene is TRBD1 (6 bases). This CDR3 region has 17 residues. Trimming took off 3 bases at V and 1 base at J, with 19 bases between the two ends. CDR3 protein: CASSFHQGQGLSYEQYF. The CDR3 nucleotides read TGTGCCAGCAGTTTCCATCAGGGGCAGGGCCTTTCCTACGAGCAGTACTTC.

This clonotype occurred many times. The chain couples TRBV20-1 to TRBJ2-1; the D call may be TRBD1 or TRBD2 (5 bases each). V lost 5 bases, J lost 3 bases, and 17 bases lay in between. The CDR3 loop spans 15 amino acids. Germline CDR1 reads DFQATT; CDR2 reads SNEGSKA (reference sequence). The CDR3 region has the DNA TGCAGTGCTCCCCAAAAGGGACGATTCTACAATGAGCAGTTCTTC. This codes for CSAPQKGRFYNEQFF.

The chain employs TRBV20-1 and TRBJ2-5; 7 positions match TRBD2. Germline-derived CDR1 and CDR2 are DFQATT and SNEGSKA (reference sequence). CDR3 length: 16 amino acids. The V gene end was trimmed by 6 bases and the J gene end by 5 bases; junction bases not matched to a gene: 18. The CDR3 loop reads CSAVAIIFSGWETQYF. CDR3 in DNA: TGCAGTGCAGTCGCGATAATTTTTAGCGGGTGGGAGACCCAGTACTTC.

In this sample, this clonotype turned up many times. The chain has TRBV3-1 and TRBJ2-1, with 12 bases fitting TRBD2. The V gene's germline CDR1 is LGHDT and CDR2 YNNKEL (reference sequence). The CDR3 is 15 residues long. Unmatched junction bases numbered 6, after V lost 4 bases and J lost 8 bases. The CDR3 protein is CASSLTSGRWDEQFF. The DNA for the CDR3 is TGTGCCAGCAGCCTGACTAGCGGGAGATGGGATGAGCAGTTCTTC.

This clonotype was seen a few times. This chain's CDR3 is CASSPGVGGVETQYF. The CDR3 DNA sequence: TGTGCCAGCAGTCCTGGGGTAGGGGGCGTCGAGACCCAGTACTTC. This chain links TRBV12-3 or TRBV12-4 with TRBJ2-5; 7 bases fit TRBD1. V trimming: 5 bases; J trimming: 5 bases; junction bases outside the gene matches: 11. This CDR3 has 15 residues.

This clonotype turned up a few times. The V call is TRBV15, the J call TRBJ2-4; 9 bases map to TRBD2. Trimming cost V 0 bases and J 4 bases; bases outside gene matches: 4. Germline loops: CDR1 LNHNV, CDR2 YYDKDF (reference sequence). This CDR3 contains 16 residues. The CDR3 reads CATSRDVAGEKNIQYF. In DNA, the CDR3 is TGTGCCACCAGCAGAGACGTAGCGGGAGAGAAAAACATTCAGTACTTC.

A few counts support this clonotype. The rearrangement joins TRBV20-1 to TRBJ1-3; 8 nucleotides line up with TRBD1. CDR3 size: 16 residues. Trimming cost V 3 bases and J 0 bases; bases outside gene matches: 7. CDR1 DFQATT and CDR2 SNEGSKA come from the germline V gene (reference sequence). In DNA form, the CDR3 reads TGCAGTGCTAGCGGACAGGGACCGAGCTCTGGAAACACCATATATTTT. This translates into CSASGQGPSSGNTIYF.

The chain is built from TRBV7-9 and TRBJ2-3, with a possible D match to TRBD1 (5 bases). Trimming stripped 0 bases from V and 3 bases from J, with 10 bases between. This CDR3 is 15 amino acids long. CDR1 and CDR2 from the germline V gene are SEHNR and FQNEAQ (reference sequence). The CDR3 region is CASSLAQGVTDTQYF. DNA of the CDR3: TGTGCCAGCAGCTTAGCCCAGGGTGTGACAGATACGCAGTATTTT.

This clonotype was recorded a few times. V usage is TRBV5-1 and J usage is TRBJ2-5; D gene unclear. The V gene's germline CDR1 is SGHRS and CDR2 YFSETQ. This CDR3 has 12 amino acids. Trimming cost V 2 bases and J 2 bases, with 4 bases left between them. CDR3 sequence: CASSFYQETQYF. DNA of the CDR3: TGCGCCAGCAGCTTTTATCAAGAGACCCAGTACTTC.

About this clonotype itself: A single base separates this from a much larger clone, so it may be a read error. The chain recombines TRBV12-3 or TRBV12-4 with TRBJ2-4, with D possibly being TRBD2 (6 bases). CDR3 size: 13 residues. The CDR3 region is CATSRGLENIQYF. The DNA of the CDR3 is TGTGCCACCAGTAGGGGACTGGAAAACATTCAGTACTTC.

This clonotype was picked up a small number of times. V gene TRBV20-1 combines with J gene TRBJ2-1; TRBD2 matches at 8 bases. CDR1 is DFQATT and CDR2 is SNEGSKA in the germline V gene (reference sequence). V lost 3 bases to trimming and J lost 10 bases; unmatched junction nucleotides: 20. This CDR3 comprises 17 residues. In DNA form, the CDR3 reads TGCAGTGCTAGTATCTCTCCCGTACTAGCGGCTAGAGGGGAGCAGTTCTTC. Translation gives CSASISPVLAARGEQFF.

The V gene is TRBV7-6, the J gene TRBJ2-1; 9 positions match TRBD2. After removal of 6 bases from V and 0 bases from J, the junction contained 3 bases not matched to a gene. The germline V gene encodes CDR1 SGHVS and CDR2 FNYEAQ. This CDR3 is built from 15 residues. The CDR3 nucleotides are TGTGCCAGCAGTGATAGCGGGGGCTCCTACAATGAGCAGTTCTTC. Its protein product is CASSDSGGSYNEQFF.

The chain has TRBV5-1 and TRBJ2-7, with TRBD2 matching 10 bases. Germline lookup yields CDR1 SGHRS and CDR2 YFSETQ. The CDR3 has 16 residues. Trimming at V came to 0 bases and at J to 3 bases, leaving 6 bases not matched to a gene. The CDR3 sequence is CASSLAPSGSGYEQYF. In DNA, the CDR3 is TGCGCCAGCAGCTTGGCGCCTAGCGGGAGCGGCTACGAGCAGTACTTC.

The rearrangement uses TRBV5-1 and TRBJ2-7, with 7 bases matching TRBD2. J lost 0 bases, V lost 6 bases, and 6 bases had no gene match. Germline values: CDR1 SGHRS, CDR2 YFSETQ. This CDR3 region has 14 residues. The CDR3 spells CASNPAGTSYEQYF. For the CDR3, the DNA is TGCGCCAGCAATCCAGCGGGGACCTCCTACGAGCAGTACTTC.

The CDR3 loop reads CASSPHSGADTQYF. CDR3 sequence (DNA): TGTGCCAGCAGCCCACATAGCGGGGCAGATACGCAGTATTTT. The chain uses TRBV12-3 or TRBV12-4 and TRBJ2-3; 8 bases fit TRBD2. The CDR3 contains 14 residues. The ends lost 6 bases at V and 4 bases at J; junction bases unmatched: 6.

The rearrangement uses TRBV7-9 and TRBJ2-5; 7 bases align to TRBD2. Germline-derived CDR1 and CDR2 are SEHNR and FQNEAQ (reference sequence). The V gene end was trimmed by 5 bases and the J gene end by 3 bases; junction bases not matched to a gene: 15. The CDR3 is made up of 17 amino acids. In DNA, the CDR3 is TGTGCCAGCAGCCCCATCGGCGGACTAGACGTAGAAGAGACCCAGTACTTC. Its translation is CASSPIGGLDVEETQYF.

DNA of the CDR3: TGTGCCAGCAGTCCTCTGACTAGCGGGCCCGGGGGTGAGCAGTTCTTC. Its protein is CASSPLTSGPGGEQFF. The rearrangement joins TRBV12-3 or TRBV12-4 to TRBJ2-1, with 10 bases that match TRBD2. Unmatched junction bases numbered 13, after V lost 5 bases and J lost 9 bases. The CDR3 has 16 residues.

This clonotype has ten or more counts. V gene TRBV12-3 or TRBV12-4 combines with J gene TRBJ2-1; D assignment may be TRBD1 or TRBD2 (5 bases each). V lost 3 bases and J 7 bases, leaving 13 bases between the germline ends. CDR3 size: 14 residues. The chain's CDR3 is CASSFYGGWNEQFF. In DNA form, the CDR3 reads TGTGCCAGCAGTTTCTATGGGGGATGGAATGAGCAGTTCTTC.

This clonotype appeared many times. The rearrangement links TRBV5-6 to TRBJ2-5; D is undetermined. With 2 bases removed from V and 5 bases from J, the gap between germline ends came to 10 bases. Germline V gives CDR1 SGHDT, CDR2 YYEEEE. The length of the CDR3 is 13 residues. CDR3 DNA: TGTGCCAGCAGCTTAATCGGATCGGAGACCCAGTACTTC. This codes for CASSLIGSETQYF.

The chain employs TRBV20-1 and TRBJ1-6; TRBD1 is a possible D gene (6 bases). This CDR3 is 15 amino acids long. Germline V gene sequence: CDR1 DFQATT, CDR2 SNEGSKA (reference sequence). V was trimmed by 4 bases and J by 0 bases, leaving 10 bases between them. CDR3 sequence: CSAKEGDSYNSPLHF. In DNA, the CDR3 is TGCAGTGCTAAAGAGGGGGACTCCTATAATTCACCCCTCCACTTT.

The sample holds a few counts of this clonotype. The genes are TRBV4-1 and TRBJ2-3; D is unresolved. Per the germline V gene, CDR1 is MGHRA and CDR2 is YSYEKL. Trimming left V 5 bases short and J 4 bases short, with 13 bases between. This CDR3 spans 14 amino acids. In DNA, the CDR3 is TGCGCCAGCAGCTCGACACCGTCCGCAGATACGCAGTATTTT. Protein: CASSSTPSADTQYF.

The chain uses TRBV6-5 and TRBJ2-7, with D tentatively TRBD1 (5 bases). In germline, CDR1 is MNHEY, CDR2 SVGAGI. The ends were cut back, 6 bases at V and 4 bases at J, with 22 bases in the middle. This CDR3 comprises 16 residues. The CDR3 DNA sequence: TGTGCCAGCAGCCCACATCAGGGTACTCAGTTATACGAGCAGTACTTC. Translated, it gives CASSPHQGTQLYEQYF.

This clonotype occurred a few times. The chain couples TRBV6-5 to TRBJ2-5, with TRBD1 matching over 7 bases. The CDR3 contains 14 residues. With V trimmed by 2 bases and J by 4 bases, 4 bases remained unmatched. The V gene's germline CDR1 is MNHEY and CDR2 SVGAGI. As DNA, the CDR3 is TGTGCCAGCAGTTACGGGACAGTTAGAGAGACCCAGTACTTC. Translated: CASSYGTVRETQYF.

This clonotype showed up many times. The rearrangement uses TRBV7-2 and TRBJ1-2, with D possibly being TRBD1 (6 bases). This CDR3 has 15 residues. Germline CDR1 is SGHTA and CDR2 is FQGNSA. V lost 4 bases to trimming and J lost 4 bases, with 16 bases between them. The CDR3 sequence: CASSYDRRSFYGYTF. In DNA form, the CDR3 reads TGTGCCAGCAGCTACGACAGGCGTTCTTTCTATGGCTACACCTTC. The complete variable domain, with remaining parts taken from reference TRBV7-2 and TRBJ1-2, reads GAGVSQSPSNKVTEKGKDVELRCDPISGHTALYWYRQSLGQGLEFLIYFQGNSAPDKSGLPSDRFSAERTGGSVSTLTIQRTQQEDSAVYLCASSYDRRSFYGYTFGSGTRLTVV.

This clonotype turned up a few times. J is TRBJ2-7 and V is TRBV20-1; 15 positions match TRBD2. After removal of 5 bases from V and 3 bases from J, the junction contained 5 bases not matched to a gene. Per the germline V gene, CDR1 is DFQATT and CDR2 is SNEGSKA (reference sequence). CDR3 length equals 15 residues. Written as DNA, the CDR3 is TGCAGTGCTCAGGGACTAGCGGGGGGTAGCTACGAGCAGTACGTC. Translated, it gives CSAQGLAGGSYEQYV.

The table lists this clonotype with many counts. The chain recombines TRBV7-2 with TRBJ2-1; 8 bases match TRBD2. The germline CDR1 and CDR2 sequences are SGHTA and FQGNSA. This CDR3 spans 15 amino acids. Losses at the gene ends were 0 bases for V and 2 bases for J; bases not matched to a gene: 0. The CDR3 loop is CASSLASGAYNEQFF. The CDR3 DNA reads TGTGCCAGCAGCTTAGCTAGCGGGGCCTACAATGAGCAGTTCTTC.

This clonotype was seen at least ten times. This chain links TRBV12-3 or TRBV12-4 with TRBJ2-5; D is uncertain. V lost 6 bases, J lost 5 bases, and 13 bases lay in between. There are 13 residues in the CDR3. CDR3 DNA: TGTGCCAGCAGCCCACGTAGCTTCGAGACCCAGTACTTC. Protein: CASSPRSFETQYF.